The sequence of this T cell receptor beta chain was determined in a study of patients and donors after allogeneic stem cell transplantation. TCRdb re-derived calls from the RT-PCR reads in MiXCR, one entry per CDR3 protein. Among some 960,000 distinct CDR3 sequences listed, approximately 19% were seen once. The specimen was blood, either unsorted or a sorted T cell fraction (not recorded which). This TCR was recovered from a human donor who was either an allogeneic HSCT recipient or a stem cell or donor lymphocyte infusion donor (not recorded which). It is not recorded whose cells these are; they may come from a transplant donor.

CDR3 in DNA: TGCGCCAGCAGCCAAGATAGTGCAGGGAACACTGAAGCTTTCTTT. Amino acid sequence: CASSQDSAGNTEAFF. The V gene is TRBV4-1, the J gene TRBJ1-1; D is undetermined. In germline, CDR1 is MGHRA, CDR2 YSYEKL. The V gene lost 0 bases and the J gene lost 1 base, with 9 bases spanning the gap. The CDR3 covers 15 residues.